These 15 T cell receptor beta chains share one sample of origin, sequenced in a study of early T cells in non-severe SARS-CoV-2 infection. TCRdb ran MiXCR on the 5' RACE reads and lists one entry per CDR3 protein. Of under 35,000 distinct CDR3 sequences listed, about 7% were seen once; the top ten hold 4% to 4.5%. The source material was whole blood. These TCRs come from an adult who was a healthcare worker with PCR-confirmed SARS-CoV-2 infection or an uninfected control (not recorded which).

This clonotype was seen repeatedly, ten times or more. The chain links TRBV30 to TRBJ1-1; no firm D call. Deletions cut 4 bases from V and 6 bases from J, with 9 bases between. CDR1 is GTSNPN and CDR2 is SVGIG in the germline V gene (reference sequence). The CDR3 length is 11 residues. The CDR3 loop reads CAWIRRAEAFF. The CDR3 DNA sequence: TGTGCCTGGATCCGGCGGGCTGAAGCTTTCTTT. Based on the CDR3 plus reference TRBV30 and TRBJ1-1, the full variable domain is SQTIHQWPATLVQPVGSPLSLECTVEGTSNPNLYWYRQAAGRGLQLLFYSVGIGQISSEVPQNLSASRPQDRQFILSSKKLLLSDSGFYLCAWIRRAEAFFGQGTRLTVV.

In its sample, this clonotype was seen a few times. The chain carries TRBV20-1 and TRBJ1-1, with D unclear. The CDR3 is made up of 12 amino acids. Trimming cost V 5 bases and J 1 base, with 8 bases left between them. CDR1 and CDR2 (germline): DFQATT, SNEGSKA (reference sequence). The DNA for the CDR3 is TGCAGTGCTCAGAGAGGGAACACTGAAGCTTTCTTT. Translated, it gives CSAQRGNTEAFF.

This clonotype appeared many times. The chain has TRBV20-1 and TRBJ2-1; D gene ambiguous. Germline CDR1 and CDR2: DFQATT and SNEGSKA (reference sequence). The CDR3 extends over 13 amino acids. The V gene lost 7 bases and the J gene lost 2 bases, with 12 bases spanning the gap. CDR3 DNA sequence: TGCAGTGTTCGAGGACGAACCTACAATGAGCAGTTCTTC. Translation: CSVRGRTYNEQFF.

In the case of this clonotype: This may stem from a read error, because a much larger clone lies one nucleotide away. This chain connects TRBV11-2 to TRBJ2-1; no clear D. CDR1 is SGHAT and CDR2 is FQNNGV in the germline V gene. This CDR3 region has 11 residues. The CDR3 loop is CAGSRSFEQFF. The CDR3 DNA sequence: TGTGCCGGCAGCCGGTCGTTTGAGCAGTTCTTC.

This clonotype has at least ten counts. The chain uses TRBV18 and TRBJ2-7; no clear D. CDR3 length: 13 amino acids. Germline CDR1 is KGHSH and CDR2 is LQKENI. V was pared by 0 bases and J by 4 bases, with 7 bases between. CDR3: CASSPPPPYEQYF. As DNA, the CDR3 is TGTGCCAGCTCACCACCGCCCCCGTACGAGCAGTACTTC.

This clonotype was detected ten times or more. The chain couples TRBV19 to TRBJ1-5; D uncertain. This CDR3 has 15 residues. Germline CDR1 LNHDA, CDR2 SQIVND (reference sequence). Trimming shortened V by 7 bases and J by 2 bases, and 15 bases separated the two germline ends. This CDR3 reads CASTSEGLRNQPQHF. The CDR3 region has the DNA TGTGCCAGTACCTCTGAGGGCCTTCGCAATCAGCCCCAGCATTTT. The whole variable domain, remainder taken from reference TRBV19 and TRBJ1-5, is DGGITQSPKYLFRKEGQNVTLSCEQNLNHDAMYWYRQDPGQGLRLIYYSQIVNDFQKGDIAEGYSVSREKKESFPLTVTSAQKNPTAFYLCASTSEGLRNQPQHFGDGTRLSIL.

The table lists this clonotype with many counts. V gene TRBV6-7 combines with J gene TRBJ2-3, with D possibly TRBD2 on 6 matching bases. TRBV6-7 belongs to the ORF category, with a function that is uncertain. The CDR3 has 15 residues. Trimming left V 8 bases short and J 2 bases short, with 17 bases between. The CDR3 region is CASVPGRGSTDTQYF. CDR3 coding DNA: TGTGCCAGCGTACCTGGGCGGGGATCCACAGATACGCAGTATTTT.

The chain has TRBV2 and TRBJ2-2, with D uncertain. Trimming removed 2 bases from V and 2 bases from J, with 6 bases in between. The germline V gene encodes CDR1 SNHLY and CDR2 FYNNEI. The CDR3 consists of 14 residues. CDR3 coding DNA: TGTGCCAGCAGTGAAACGCGCAACACCGGGGAGCTGTTTTTT. Translation gives CASSETRNTGELFF. The full variable domain, in which reference TRBV2 and TRBJ2-2 provide the parts outside the CDR3, is EPEVTQTPSHQVTQMGQEVILRCVPISNHLYFYWYRQILGQKVEFLVSFYNNEISEKSEIFDDQFSVERPDGSNFTLKIRSTKLEDSAMYFCASSETRNTGELFFGEGSRLTVL.

This clonotype was picked up a small number of times. The J gene is TRBJ1-1, the V gene TRBV6-5; D is uncertain. V was shortened by 6 bases and J by 4 bases, with 9 bases between the two germline ends. Germline CDR1 is MNHEY and CDR2 is SVGAGI. The CDR3 has 12 amino acids. CDR3 bases: TGTGCCAGCAGGAGGTACAGCACTGAAGCTTTCTTT. This gives the protein CASRRYSTEAFF.

This clonotype was detected ten times or more. V is TRBV29-1 and J is TRBJ2-1; 7 positions match TRBD2. The trim removed 5 bases at V and 4 bases at J, leaving 17 bases unmatched. Germline V gene data show CDR1 as SQVTM and CDR2 as ANQGSEA. The CDR3 has 17 amino acids. The CDR3 sequence: CSVSGTKGPGRYNEQFF. CDR3 sequence (DNA): TGCAGCGTTTCCGGGACTAAAGGACCGGGACGGTACAATGAGCAGTTCTTC.

Turning to this clonotype: A much more abundant neighbour one base away suggests this may be a read error. J is TRBJ1-2 and V is TRBV7-8; a possible D gene is TRBD1 (6 bases). In germline, CDR1 is SGHVS, CDR2 FQNEAQ. The CDR3 has 13 amino acids. This CDR3 reads CVSSLAGAYGYTF. The DNA of the CDR3 is TGTGTCAGCAGCTTAGCAGGGGCCTATGGCTACACCTTC.

By sample fraction, this clonotype is medium-sized. The J gene is TRBJ2-2, the V gene TRBV6-4; D gene uncertain. The V end lost 2 bases, the J end lost 3 bases, and 4 bases lay between the germline ends. The CDR3 contains 13 residues. From germline, CDR1 is MRHNA and CDR2 SNTAGT. CDR3 protein: CASSDGDTGELFF. In DNA, the CDR3 is TGTGCCAGCAGTGACGGGGACACCGGGGAGCTGTTTTTT.

This clonotype was counted a few times. The chain is built from TRBV7-9 and TRBJ1-2; D is ambiguous. Germline V gene lookup returns CDR1 SEHNR and CDR2 FQNEAQ (reference sequence). V lost 6 bases and J 4 bases, leaving 18 bases between the germline ends. The CDR3 is made up of 15 amino acids. Here the CDR3 DNA reads TGTGCCAGCAGGCCCCCGGACCCACGGAGCTATGGCTACACCTTC. This encodes CASRPPDPRSYGYTF.

This clonotype was seen more than once but under ten times. The chain recombines TRBV6-6 with TRBJ1-1; no definite D call. The CDR3 loop spans 13 amino acids. V was pared by 1 base and J by 1 base, with 4 bases between. Germline CDR1 reads MNHNY; CDR2 reads SVGAGI (reference sequence). CDR3 loop: CASSYLGNTEAFF. The CDR3 bases are TGTGCCAGCAGTTACTTGGGGAACACTGAAGCTTTCTTT.

This clonotype has a count of ten or more. The junction shows a germline mismatch at one end, possibly a read error. V usage is TRBV28 and J usage is TRBJ2-7; TRBD2 matches at 7 bases. The CDR3 is 13 amino acids. Per germline, CDR1 MDHEN and CDR2 SYDVKM. CDR3 sequence reads: CASNDNMVRAGSF. The CDR3 DNA reads as TGTGCCAGCAACGACAACATGGTACGAGCGGGGAGCTTC.